This T cell receptor (beta chain) was recorded in a study of T cell changes during pregnancy in multiple sclerosis. There are 14 residues in the CDR3. Germline lookup yields CDR1 SGHTA and CDR2 FQGNSA. V was clipped by 4 bases and J by 5 bases, with 14 bases between them. TCRdb's table, derived via immunoSEQ multiplex PCR, lists solely in-frame clones and lacks some. Of around 72,000 clones listed, 90% to 95% are singletons. The gene calls are TRBV7-2 and TRBJ2-5; D remains ambiguous. This receptor was taken from a female donor with multiple sclerosis, enrolled in a pregnancy study. This sample comprised CD4+ T cells from peripheral blood mononuclear cells, obtained before pregnancy. As DNA, the CDR3 is TGTGCCAGCAGCTCCCAACCCGGGTTGGAGACCCAGTACTTC. Protein: CASSSQPGLETQYF.